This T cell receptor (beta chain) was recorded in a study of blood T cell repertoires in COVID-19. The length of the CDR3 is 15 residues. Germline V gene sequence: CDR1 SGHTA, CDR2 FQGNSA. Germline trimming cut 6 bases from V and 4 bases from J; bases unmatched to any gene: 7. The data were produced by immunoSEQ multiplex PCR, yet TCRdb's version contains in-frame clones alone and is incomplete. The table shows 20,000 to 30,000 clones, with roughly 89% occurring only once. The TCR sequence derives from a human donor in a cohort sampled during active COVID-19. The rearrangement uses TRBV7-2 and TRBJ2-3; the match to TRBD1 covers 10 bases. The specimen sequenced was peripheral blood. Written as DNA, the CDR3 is TGTGCCAGCAGTTCAAGACAGGGGGCGGCAGATACGCAGTATTTT. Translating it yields CASSSRQGAADTQYF.